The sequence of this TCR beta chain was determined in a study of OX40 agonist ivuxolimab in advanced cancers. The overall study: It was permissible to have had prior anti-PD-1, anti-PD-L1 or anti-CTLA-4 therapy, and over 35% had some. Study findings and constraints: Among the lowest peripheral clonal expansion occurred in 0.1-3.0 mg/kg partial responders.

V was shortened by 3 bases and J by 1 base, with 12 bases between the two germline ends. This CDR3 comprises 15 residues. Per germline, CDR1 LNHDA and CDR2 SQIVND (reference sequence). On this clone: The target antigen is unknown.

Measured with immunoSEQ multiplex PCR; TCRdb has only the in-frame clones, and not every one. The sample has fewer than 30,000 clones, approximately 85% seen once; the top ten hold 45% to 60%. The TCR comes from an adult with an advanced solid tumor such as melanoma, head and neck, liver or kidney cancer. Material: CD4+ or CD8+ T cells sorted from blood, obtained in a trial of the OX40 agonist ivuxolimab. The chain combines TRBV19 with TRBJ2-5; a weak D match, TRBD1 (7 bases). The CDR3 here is CASSIRGEVQETQYF. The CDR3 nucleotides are TGTGCCAGTAGTATCAGGGGGGAGGTCCAAGAGACCCAGTACTTC.